The subject of this entry is one T cell receptor beta chain. This record belongs to a study of shared clonotypes between healthy human individuals. Study-wide context: Aged 18 to 49, the donors were two women and a few men.

Running of the assay took place at deep level. Data came from immunoSEQ multiplex PCR; TCRdb stores just in-frame clones and leaves some out. Here the sample spans about 480,000 clones, 70% to 80% being singletons. Germline V lookup: CDR1 SNHLY, CDR2 FYNNEI. This CDR3 has 13 residues. V gave up 5 bases and J gave up 0 bases, with 8 bases separating them. This sequence originates from a woman in her forties in good health. Some clones in this sample may be carry-over from other donors' samples. The sample taken for sequencing was PBMCs. This chain uses TRBV2 with TRBJ2-7; D gene unclear. CDR3 coding DNA: TGTGCCAGCAGTTTAGGCGGCTCCTACGAGCAGTACTTC. It codes for CASSLGGSYEQYF. Drawing the rest from reference TRBV2 and TRBJ2-7, the complete variable domain is EPEVTQTPSHQVTQMGQEVILRCVPISNHLYFYWYRQILGQKVEFLVSFYNNEISEKSEIFDDQFSVERPDGSNFTLKIRSTKLEDSAMYFCASSLGGSYEQYFGPGTRLTVT.